Sequencing of this T cell receptor (beta chain) was carried out in a study of Graves' ophthalmopathy and Graves' hyperthyroidism. Study-level points and caveats: Classification of ophthalmopathy versus stable hyperthyroidism by a 13-signature model yielded about 90% sensitivity and around 81% specificity.

This CDR3 has 14 residues. V gave up 2 bases and J gave up 7 bases, with 14 bases separating them. CDR1 and CDR2 from the germline V gene are MNHEY and SVGAGI. This clonotype was observed many times. Its antigen is unidentified. Amplification of TCR beta CDR3 regions used RNA transcripts. HTBI primers were employed in first-round RT-PCR, then a second-round multiplex PCR followed. Via MiXCR, TCRdb re-called the multiplex PCR reads, giving one row per CDR3 protein. The table lists hundreds of thousands of distinct CDR3 sequences, 20% to 25% of them singletons, with roughly 6.9% in the top ten. The source of this sequence is a woman between 18 and 29 years old with stable Graves' hyperthyroidism. Some clones in this sample may be carry-over from other donors' samples. This chain connects TRBV6-5 to TRBJ2-5, with TRBD2 as a possible D gene (5 bases). The material sequenced was peripheral blood. Here the CDR3 DNA reads TGTGCCAGCAGTTACGGAGGTAGTTCGGGGACCCAGTACTTC. Translation: CASSYGGSSGTQYF.